This T cell receptor beta chain was retrieved from a study of graft-versus-host responses after intestinal transplantation. Whole-study context: Multivisceral, liver-intestinal, or isolated intestinal transplants were performed in recipients. Anti-thymocyte globulin induction, then tacrolimus and steroids for two to four years, went to all recipients.

This clone appeared a single time. Its antigen remains unknown. Sequencing used immunoSEQ multiplex PCR; TCRdb keeps in-frame clones, though not all of them. The sample has 70,000 to 75,000 clones, roughly 90% seen once. Germline V gene data show CDR1 as SNHLY and CDR2 as FYNNEI. CDR3 size: 14 residues. V gave up 4 bases and J gave up 1 base; unmatched junction bases: 2. Findings and caveats of the study: Elevated graft-versus-host to host-versus-graft clonal ratios in allografts were recorded for patients with graft-donor T cell macrochimerism. Detection of GvH clones occurred in recipient marrow, and some had their first appearance in ileum or blood.

V gene TRBV2 combines with J gene TRBJ2-7; 9 bases agree with TRBD1. This sequence originates from a human donor who received an intestinal transplant. The source material was unstimulated CD8+ T cells sorted from spleen or lymph node cells, sampled before intestinal transplant. This CDR3 reads CASSVGQGSYEQYF. CDR3 nucleotides: TGTGCCAGCAGTGTGGGACAGGGTTCCTACGAGCAGTACTTC.